The rows below give T cell receptor beta chains drawn from one sample of a study of early stage breast cancer tumors. Sequencing was performed with immunoSEQ multiplex PCR; in TCRdb, only in-frame clones are kept and a portion is missing. The data hold around 40,000 clones, with 74% observed a single time. Sequencing input: blood. All receptors derive from a person in their sixties with breast cancer. CDR3s include the opening cysteine and the closing phenylalanine or tryptophan. A D gene is named only where the DNA matches it firmly. Clone size is shown for a subset of rows, as once, few, many or a class of expanded clone.

CDR3 DNA: TGTGCCAGCTCACGCACGGACAGGGTCCACGAGCAGTACTTC; CDR3 protein: CASSRTDRVHEQYF; clone size: once; J gene: TRBJ2-7; D gene: TRBD1; V gene: TRBV18
CDR3 DNA: TGTGCCAGCAGTGAAACGGGGGTGTCGAACACTGAAGCTTTCTTT; CDR3 protein: CASSETGVSNTEAFF; clone size: .; J gene: TRBJ1-1; D gene: .; V gene: TRBV2
CDR3 DNA: TGTGCCAGCAGCTTAGAACCAGGGCGACGAAACATTCAGTACTTC; CDR3 protein: CASSLEPGRRNIQYF; clone size: .; J gene: TRBJ2-4; D gene: .; V gene: TRBV7-8
CDR3 DNA: TGTGCCAGCTGCCCGGGACACGGAGAGACCCAGTACTTC; CDR3 protein: CASCPGHGETQYF; clone size: .; J gene: TRBJ2-5; D gene: .; V gene: TRBV18
CDR3 DNA: TGTGCCAGCAGCTTAGCGGGGACAGGGAACTACGAGCAGTACTTC; CDR3 protein: CASSLAGTGNYEQYF; clone size: few; J gene: TRBJ2-7; D gene: TRBD1; V gene: TRBV11-3
CDR3 DNA: TGTGCCAGTAGTAAACAGGGGACCTACAATGAGCAGTTCTTC; CDR3 protein: CASSKQGTYNEQFF; clone size: few; J gene: TRBJ2-1; D gene: TRBD1; V gene: TRBV19
CDR3 DNA: TGTGCCACCACCGTCTTGACAGGGGCCGGGCGATTCCCCCTCCACTTT; CDR3 protein: CATTVLTGAGRFPLHF; clone size: few; J gene: TRBJ1-6; D gene: TRBD1; V gene: TRBV15
CDR3 DNA: TGTGCCAGCAGGCTTCAGGGGGGCAATGAGCAGTTCTTC; CDR3 protein: CASRLQGGNEQFF; clone size: once; J gene: TRBJ2-1; D gene: .; V gene: TRBV28
CDR3 DNA: TGTGCCAGCAGTGTTATTGGACAGGGACGCGGCTACACCTTC; CDR3 protein: CASSVIGQGRGYTF; clone size: once; J gene: TRBJ1-2; D gene: TRBD1; V gene: TRBV2
CDR3 DNA: TGTGCCAGCAGCTTAGTCCCTAGGAGGGGAGCTGAAGCTTTCTTT; CDR3 protein: CASSLVPRRGAEAFF; clone size: .; J gene: TRBJ1-1; D gene: .; V gene: TRBV13
CDR3 DNA: TGTGCCAGCAGTGCCCTCTCGGGGGGGAACACCGGGGAGCTGTTTTTT; CDR3 protein: CASSALSGGNTGELFF; clone size: .; J gene: TRBJ2-2; D gene: TRBD2; V gene: TRBV2